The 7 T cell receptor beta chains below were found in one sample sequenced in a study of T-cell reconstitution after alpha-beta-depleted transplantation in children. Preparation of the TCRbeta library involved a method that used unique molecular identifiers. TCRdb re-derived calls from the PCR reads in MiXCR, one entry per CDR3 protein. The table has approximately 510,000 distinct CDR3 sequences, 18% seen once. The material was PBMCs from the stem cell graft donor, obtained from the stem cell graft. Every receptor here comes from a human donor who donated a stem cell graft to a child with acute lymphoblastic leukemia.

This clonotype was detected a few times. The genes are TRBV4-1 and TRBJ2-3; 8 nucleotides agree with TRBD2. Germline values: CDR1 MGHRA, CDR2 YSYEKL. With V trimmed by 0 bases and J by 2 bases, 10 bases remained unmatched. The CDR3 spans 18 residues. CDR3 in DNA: TGCGCCAGCAGCCAAGAGTCAGGACGACTAGCGTACACAGATACGCAGTATTTT. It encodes CASSQESGRLAYTDTQYF.

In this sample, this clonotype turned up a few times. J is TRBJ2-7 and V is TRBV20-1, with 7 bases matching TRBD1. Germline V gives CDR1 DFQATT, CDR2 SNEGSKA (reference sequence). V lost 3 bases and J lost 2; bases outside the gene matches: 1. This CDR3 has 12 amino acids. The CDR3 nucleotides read TGCAGTGCTAGGGGGACAGCCTACGAGCAGTACTTC. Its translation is CSARGTAYEQYF.

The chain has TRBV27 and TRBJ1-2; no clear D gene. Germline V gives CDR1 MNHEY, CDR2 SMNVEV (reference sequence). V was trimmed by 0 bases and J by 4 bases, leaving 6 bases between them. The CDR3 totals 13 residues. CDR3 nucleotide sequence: TGTGCCAGCAGTTTATCGGGCAGCTATGGCTACACCTTC. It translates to CASSLSGSYGYTF.

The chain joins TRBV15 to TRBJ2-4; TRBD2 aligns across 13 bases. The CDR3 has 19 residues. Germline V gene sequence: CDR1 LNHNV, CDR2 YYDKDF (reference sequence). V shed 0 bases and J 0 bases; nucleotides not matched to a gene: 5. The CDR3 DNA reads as TGTGCCACCAGCAGAGATTGGACTAGCGGGAGAGTAGCCAAAAACATTCAGTACTTC. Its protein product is CATSRDWTSGRVAKNIQYF. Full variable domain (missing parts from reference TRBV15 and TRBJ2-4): DAMVIQNPRYQVTQFGKPVTLSCSQTLNHNVMYWYQQKSSQAPKLLFHYYDKDFNNEADTPDNFQSRRPNTSFCFLDIRSPGLGDTAMYLCATSRDWTSGRVAKNIQYFGAGTRLSVL.

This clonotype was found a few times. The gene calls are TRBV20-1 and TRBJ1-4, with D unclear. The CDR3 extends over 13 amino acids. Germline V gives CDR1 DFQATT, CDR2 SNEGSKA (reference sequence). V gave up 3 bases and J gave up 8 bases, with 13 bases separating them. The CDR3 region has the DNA TGCAGTGCTAGTCGAGAGGCGGAGGAAAAACTGTTTTTT. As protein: CSASREAEEKLFF.

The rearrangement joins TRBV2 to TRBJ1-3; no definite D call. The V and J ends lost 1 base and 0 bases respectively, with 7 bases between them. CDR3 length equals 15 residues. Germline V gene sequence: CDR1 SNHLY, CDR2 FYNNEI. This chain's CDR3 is CASSEDSYSGNTIYF. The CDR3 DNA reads TGTGCCAGCAGTGAAGACAGCTACTCTGGAAACACCATATATTTT.

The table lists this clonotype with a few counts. The CDR3 DNA follows: TGCAGTGCTAGCCGGCTAGCGGGAGAGGGGATCAATGAGCAGTTCTTC. This gives the protein CSASRLAGEGINEQFF. V is TRBV20-1 and J is TRBJ2-1; 10 bases map to TRBD2. CDR1 DFQATT and CDR2 SNEGSKA come from the germline V gene (reference sequence). This CDR3 contains 16 residues. The trim removed 3 bases at V and 6 bases at J, leaving 11 bases unmatched.